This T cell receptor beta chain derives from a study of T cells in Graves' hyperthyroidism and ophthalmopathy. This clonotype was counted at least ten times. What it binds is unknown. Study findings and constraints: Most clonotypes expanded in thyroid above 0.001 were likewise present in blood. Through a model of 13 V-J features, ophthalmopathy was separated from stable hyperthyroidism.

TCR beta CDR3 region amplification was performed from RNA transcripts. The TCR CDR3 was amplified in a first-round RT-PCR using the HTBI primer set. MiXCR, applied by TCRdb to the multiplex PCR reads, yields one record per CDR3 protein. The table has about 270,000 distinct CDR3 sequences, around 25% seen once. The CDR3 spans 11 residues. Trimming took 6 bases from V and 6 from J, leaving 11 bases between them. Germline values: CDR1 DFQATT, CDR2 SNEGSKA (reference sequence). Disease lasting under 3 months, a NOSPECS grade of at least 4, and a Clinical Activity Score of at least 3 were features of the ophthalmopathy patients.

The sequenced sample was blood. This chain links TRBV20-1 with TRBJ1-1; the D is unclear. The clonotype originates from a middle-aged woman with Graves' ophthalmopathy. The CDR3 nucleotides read TGCAGTGCCGCAATCTTCTCTGAAGCTTTCTTT. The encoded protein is CSAAIFSEAFF.